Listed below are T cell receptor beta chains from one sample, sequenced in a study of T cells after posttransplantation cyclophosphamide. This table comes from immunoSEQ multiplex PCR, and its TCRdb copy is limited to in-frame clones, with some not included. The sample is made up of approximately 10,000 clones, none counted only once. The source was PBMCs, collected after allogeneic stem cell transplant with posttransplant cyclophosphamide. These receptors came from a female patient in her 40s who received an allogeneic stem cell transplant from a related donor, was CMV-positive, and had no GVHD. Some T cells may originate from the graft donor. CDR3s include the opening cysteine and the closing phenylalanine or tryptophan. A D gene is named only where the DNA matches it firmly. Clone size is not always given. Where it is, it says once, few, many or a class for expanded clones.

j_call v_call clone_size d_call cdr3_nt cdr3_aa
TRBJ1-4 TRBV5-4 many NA TGTGCCAGCAGCTCGCCCAACAGGGAAAAACTGTTTTTT CASSSPNREKLFF
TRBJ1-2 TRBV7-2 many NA TGTGCCAGCAGCTTAGCTGAGGCCAGGGAAAGAGTCGGCTACACCTTC CASSLAEARERVGYTF
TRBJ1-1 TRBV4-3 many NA TGCGCCAGCAGCCAAGCTGACACTGAAGCTTTCTTT CASSQADTEAFF
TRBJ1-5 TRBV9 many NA TGTGCCAGCAGCGATGGCCTGTCCCAGCATTTT CASSDGLSQHF
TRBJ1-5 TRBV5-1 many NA TGCGCCAGCAGCTCAGCCGGACAGTCGAATCAGCCCCAGCATTTT CASSSAGQSNQPQHF
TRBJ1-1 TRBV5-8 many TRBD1 TGTGCCAGCAGCACGCGGGACAGACTGAACACTGAAGCTTTCTTT CASSTRDRLNTEAFF
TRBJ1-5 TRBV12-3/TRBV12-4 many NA TGTGCCAGCAGTTTGGGCAGGGTAGATCAGCCCCAGCATTTT CASSLGRVDQPQHF
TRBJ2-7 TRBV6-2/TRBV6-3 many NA TGTGCCAGCCCCACCTCCGAACTTCCCCAGTACTTC CASPTSELPQYF
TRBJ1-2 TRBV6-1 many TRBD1 TGTGCCAGCAGTGTCCGGACAGGGACCAACTATGGCTACACCTTC CASSVRTGTNYGYTF
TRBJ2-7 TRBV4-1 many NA TGCGCCAGCAGCCAAGTAGGGTACGAGCAGTACTTC CASSQVGYEQYF
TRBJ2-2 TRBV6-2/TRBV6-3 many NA TGTGCCAGCAGTACATTAACCGGGGAGCTGTTTTTT CASSTLTGELFF
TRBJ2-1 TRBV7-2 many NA TGTGCCAGCAGCTTAAGGGGGGAGACAGGGACGAAGTACAATGAGCAGTTCTTC CASSLRGETGTKYNEQFF
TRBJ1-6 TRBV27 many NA TGTGCCAGCAGTTTGACAGCGAGTAATTCACCCCTCCACTTT CASSLTASNSPLHF
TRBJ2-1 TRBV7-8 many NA TGTGCCAGCAGCTCCTCGTGGAGGGGGCGGGAGCGGGGGAGTTGGGAGCAGTTCTTC CASSSSWRGRERGSWEQFF
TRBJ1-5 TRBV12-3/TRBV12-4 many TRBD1 TGTGCCAGCAGACCTACCCGGGACAGGGGAGGGAATCAGCCCCAGCATTTT CASRPTRDRGGNQPQHF
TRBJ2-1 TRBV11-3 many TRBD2 TGTGCCAGCAGCCCGCGGGGGGACTCCTACAATGAGCAGTTCTTC CASSPRGDSYNEQFF
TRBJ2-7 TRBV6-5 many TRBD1 TGTGCCAGCAGAAGACAGGGTTCCTACGAGCAGTACTTC CASRRQGSYEQYF
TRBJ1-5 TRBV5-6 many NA TGTGCCAGCAGCTACACAGGGATGAATCAGCCCCAGCATTTT CASSYTGMNQPQHF
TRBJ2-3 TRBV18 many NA TGTGCCAGCTCACCCCACCCCGGGGCAGATACGCAGTATTTT CASSPHPGADTQYF
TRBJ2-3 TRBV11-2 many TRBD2 TGTGCCAGCAGCGACAAGCTAGCGGGGACCACAGATACGCAGTATTTT CASSDKLAGTTDTQYF
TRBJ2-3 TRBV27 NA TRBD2 TGTGCCAGCAGTTTTCAACTAGCGGGGGGGGCAGATACGCAGTATTTT CASSFQLAGGADTQYF
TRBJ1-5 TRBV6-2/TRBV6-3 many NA TGTGCCAGCAGTTACGGGCTCAGGCAGCCCCAGCATTTT CASSYGLRQPQHF
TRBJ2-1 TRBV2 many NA TGTGCCAGCATTGAGCGGAGGTACAATGAGCAGTTCTTC CASIERRYNEQFF
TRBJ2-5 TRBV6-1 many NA TGTGCCAGCAGTGAATACTTCGCGTACCAAGAGACCCAGTACTTC CASSEYFAYQETQYF